This entry features one TCR beta chain sequence. What it binds is unknown. From germline, CDR1 is SGHNT and CDR2 YYREEE (reference sequence). This CDR3 is built from 15 residues. The V and J ends lost 3 bases and 3 bases respectively, with 15 bases between them. This sample is part of a study of cytomegalovirus exposure and HLA in healthy donors. Study-level findings and limits: Apparent HLA restriction characterized most CMV-associated TCR beta chains in a later analysis.

60 Vbeta and 13 Jbeta primers were used in PCR. Measured with immunoSEQ multiplex PCR; TCRdb has only the in-frame clones, and not every one. The sample is made up of tens of thousands of clones, and the top ten hold 5.5% of it. The TCR was taken from a girl aged 10 to 17 in good health and CMV-seropositive. This chain connects TRBV5-4 to TRBJ1-1, with D possibly being TRBD1 (6 bases). What was sequenced was PBMCs. DNA for the CDR3: TGTGCCAGCAGCTCTAAACAGGGTGCGGACACTGAAGCTTTCTTT. Encoded protein: CASSSKQGADTEAFF.